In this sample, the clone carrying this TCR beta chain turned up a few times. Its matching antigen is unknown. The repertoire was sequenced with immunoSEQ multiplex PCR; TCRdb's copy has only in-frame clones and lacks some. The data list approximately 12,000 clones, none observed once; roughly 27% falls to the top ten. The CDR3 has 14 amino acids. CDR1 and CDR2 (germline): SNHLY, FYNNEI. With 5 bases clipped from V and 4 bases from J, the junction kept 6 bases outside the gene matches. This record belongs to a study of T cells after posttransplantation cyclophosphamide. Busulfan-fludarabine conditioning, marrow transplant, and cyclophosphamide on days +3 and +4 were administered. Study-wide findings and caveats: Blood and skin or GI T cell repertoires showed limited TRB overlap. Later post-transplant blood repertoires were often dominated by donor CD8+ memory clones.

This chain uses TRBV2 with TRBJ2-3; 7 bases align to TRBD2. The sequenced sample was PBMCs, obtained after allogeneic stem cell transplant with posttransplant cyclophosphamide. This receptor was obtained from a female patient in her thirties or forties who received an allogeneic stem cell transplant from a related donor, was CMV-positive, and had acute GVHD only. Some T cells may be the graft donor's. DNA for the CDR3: TGTGCCAGCAGTCTAGCGGCCAGGGCAGATACGCAGTATTTT. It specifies CASSLAARADTQYF.